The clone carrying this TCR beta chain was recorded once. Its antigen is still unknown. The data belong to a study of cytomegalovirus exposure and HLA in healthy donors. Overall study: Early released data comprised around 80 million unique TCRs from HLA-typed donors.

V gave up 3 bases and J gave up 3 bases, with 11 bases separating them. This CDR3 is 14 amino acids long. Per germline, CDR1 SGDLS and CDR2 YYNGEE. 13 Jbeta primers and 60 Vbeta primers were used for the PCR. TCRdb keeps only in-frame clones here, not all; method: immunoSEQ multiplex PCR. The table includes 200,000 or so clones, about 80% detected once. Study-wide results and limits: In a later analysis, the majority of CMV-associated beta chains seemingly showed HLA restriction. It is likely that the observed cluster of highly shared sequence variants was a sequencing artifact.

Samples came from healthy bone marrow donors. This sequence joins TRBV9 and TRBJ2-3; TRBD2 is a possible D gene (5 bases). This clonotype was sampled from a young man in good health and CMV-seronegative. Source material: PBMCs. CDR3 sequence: CASSADSNTDTQYF. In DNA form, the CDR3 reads TGTGCCAGCAGCGCGGACTCGAATACAGATACGCAGTATTTT. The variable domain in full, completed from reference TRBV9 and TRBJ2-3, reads DSGVTQTPKHLITATGQRVTLRCSPRSGDLSVYWYQQSLDQGLQFLIQYYNGEERAKGNILERFSAQQFPDLHSELNLSSLELGDSALYFCASSADSNTDTQYFGPGTRLTVL.